This T cell receptor (beta chain) was identified in a study of blood T cells in healthy people across ages. There were healthy Caucasian individuals from Russia, aged roughly 6 to 95, serving as donors. With a J-beta primer mix and a sample-barcoded 5' primer, a second PCR ran about 6 to 11 cycles. One entry per CDR3 protein, called by TCRdb with MiXCR from the 5' RACE reads. The repertoire holds about 1,000,000 distinct CDR3 sequences, with under 55% as singletons. Germline lookup yields CDR1 SGHRS and CDR2 YFSETQ. This CDR3 region has 15 residues. As regards this clonotype: The target antigen is unknown.

General study points: TCR beta diversity per million T cells fell roughly linearly with age. It was not possible, with unsorted PBMCs, to conclusively compare naive and antigen-experienced cells.

This TCR was recovered from a woman aged 55-70 years in good health. Sample: blood. The chain links TRBV5-1 to TRBJ2-4; a possible D gene is TRBD2 (5 bases). The tail of the sequence fits TRBJ2-5 better, so the J call may be wrong. The CDR3 sequence: CASRRGWASKETQYF. In DNA, the CDR3 is TGCGCCAGCAGACGGGGTTGGGCCAGCAAAGAGACCCAGTACTTC.